The 24 T cell receptor beta chains below were found in one sample sequenced in a study of cytotoxic CD8 clonotypes in ibrutinib-treated CLL. Sequencing was performed with immunoSEQ multiplex PCR; in TCRdb, only in-frame clones are kept and a portion is missing. The sample consists of about 140,000 clones, around three quarters of them appearing once. This specimen consisted of PBMCs, obtained after 12 months of ibrutinib treatment. The receptors originated from a human donor with chronic lymphocytic leukemia.

V is TRBV28 and J is TRBJ2-3; D ambiguous. In germline, CDR1 is MDHEN, CDR2 SYDVKM. Between the trimmed V and J ends, which lost 3 bases and 2 bases, there was a span of 9 bases. The CDR3 totals 14 residues. CDR3 sequence: CASSFVRSTDTQYF. Written as DNA, the CDR3 is TGTGCCAGCAGTTTTGTTAGGTCCACAGATACGCAGTATTTT.

The J gene is TRBJ2-6, the V gene TRBV13; no reliable D call. The CDR3 spans 14 residues. The germline V gene has CDR1 PRHDT and CDR2 FYEKMQ (reference sequence). Trimming pared 3 bases from V and 0 bases from J, leaving 3 bases between. In nucleotides, the CDR3 is TGTGCCAGCAGCTTTGTCTCTGGGGCCAACGTCCTGACTTTC. Residues: CASSFVSGANVLTF.

The chain uses TRBV30 and TRBJ1-3; D is perhaps TRBD1 (6 bases). CDR3 length: 16 amino acids. The germline gives CDR1 GTSNPN, CDR2 SVGIG (reference sequence). V was clipped by 3 bases and J by 0 bases, with 15 bases between them. DNA of the CDR3: TGTGCCTGGAGCGCGATTACAGGGACCTCTGGAAACACCATATATTTT. This translates into CAWSAITGTSGNTIYF.

The rearrangement uses TRBV15 and TRBJ1-1; D unresolved. V was clipped by 6 bases and J by 5 bases, with 16 bases between them. The V gene's germline CDR1 is LNHNV and CDR2 YYDKDF (reference sequence). CDR3 length equals 14 residues. CDR3 region: CATRGPGDGTEAFF. For the CDR3, the DNA is TGTGCCACCAGAGGACCCGGAGATGGGACTGAAGCTTTCTTT.

The rearrangement uses TRBV11-2 and TRBJ1-1, with a possible D match to TRBD1 (5 bases). This CDR3 is built from 13 residues. CDR1 and CDR2 from the germline V gene are SGHAT and FQNNGV. Trimming left V 1 base short and J 5 bases short, with 8 bases between. The CDR3 DNA reads TGTGCCAGCAGCTTAGTCGGGGGGACTGAAGCTTTCTTT. It is translated as CASSLVGGTEAFF. The variable domain in full, completed from reference TRBV11-2 and TRBJ1-1, reads EAGVAQSPRYKIIEKRQSVAFWCNPISGHATLYWYQQILGQGPKLLIQFQNNGVVDDSQLPKDRFSAERLKGVDSTLKIQPAKLEDSAVYLCASSLVGGTEAFFGQGTRLTVV.

The chain carries TRBV7-9 and TRBJ2-5; 7 positions agree with TRBD2. CDR1 is SEHNR, CDR2 FQNEAQ, per germline (reference sequence). Trimming at V came to 6 bases and at J to 1 base, leaving 5 bases not matched to a gene. This CDR3 is 14 amino acids long. The CDR3 here is CASRGGLPQETQYF. The CDR3 DNA follows: TGTGCCAGCAGGGGGGGGTTGCCCCAAGAGACCCAGTACTTC. Complete variable domain (other parts from reference TRBV7-9 and TRBJ2-5): DTGVSQNPRHKITKRGQNVTFRCDPISEHNRLYWYRQTLGQGPEFLTYFQNEAQLEKSRLLSDRFSAERPKGSFSTLEIQRTEQGDSAMYLCASRGGLPQETQYFGPGTRLLVL.

V is TRBV13 and J is TRBJ2-3; D assignment may be TRBD1 or TRBD2 (6 bases each). V was cut by 4 bases and J by 7 bases, with 18 bases left in between. The germline V gene encodes CDR1 PRHDT and CDR2 FYEKMQ (reference sequence). There are 15 residues in the CDR3. CDR3 DNA: TGTGCCAGCAGCTGGAGACTAGTGGGGGCACATACGCAGTATTTT. Amino acids: CASSWRLVGAHTQYF.

The genes are TRBV18 and TRBJ1-2; D is perhaps TRBD1 (5 bases). The CDR3 runs 14 residues. V was shortened by 4 bases and J by 2 bases, with 11 bases between the two germline ends. The germline V gene has CDR1 KGHSH and CDR2 LQKENI. This chain's CDR3 is CASSLSGTNYGYTF. The CDR3 DNA is TGTGCCAGCTCACTCAGCGGGACGAACTATGGCTACACCTTC.

This clone has just a few counts. The rearrangement joins TRBV10-3 to TRBJ1-5; D is unresolved. The V gene lost 4 bases and the J gene lost 0 bases, with 7 bases spanning the gap. Germline V CDR1 and CDR2: ENHRY, SYGVKD. The CDR3 loop spans 14 amino acids. The DNA for the CDR3 is TGTGCCATCAGTGGGCCGGATAGCAATCAGCCCCAGCATTTT. Translating gives CAISGPDSNQPQHF.

This clone occurred a few times. This chain joins TRBV27 and TRBJ1-6; TRBD1 is a possible D gene (5 bases). The CDR3 totals 13 residues. Between the trimmed V and J ends, which lost 9 bases and 10 bases, there was a span of 16 bases. CDR1 and CDR2 (germline): MNHEY, SMNVEV (reference sequence). CDR3 sequence reads: CASGGVDGSPLHF. As DNA, the CDR3 is TGTGCCAGTGGGGGGGTAGACGGCTCACCCCTCCACTTT.

The rearrangement uses TRBV5-1 and TRBJ1-4, with TRBD1 identical over 8 bases. CDR3 length: 15 residues. The V gene's germline CDR1 is SGHRS and CDR2 YFSETQ. The V gene end was trimmed by 4 bases and the J gene end by 8 bases; junction bases not matched to a gene: 10. The CDR3 DNA reads TGCGCCAGCAGCGTAACAGGGGGTACTAGGGAAAAACTGTTTTTT. Its translation: CASSVTGGTREKLFF.

V gene TRBV28 combines with J gene TRBJ1-2, with no clear D. The V and J ends lost 4 bases and 0 bases respectively, with 9 bases between them. CDR3 size: 14 residues. From germline, CDR1 is MDHEN and CDR2 SYDVKM. The CDR3 DNA follows: TGTGCCAGCAGTTCTCACTTTGCTAACTATGGCTACACCTTC. Translation: CASSSHFANYGYTF.

The V and J genes are TRBV18 and TRBJ2-7; the D gene could be TRBD1 or TRBD2 (5 bases each). The V and J ends lost 6 bases and 0 bases respectively, with 12 bases between them. There are 14 residues in the CDR3. CDR1 is KGHSH, CDR2 LQKENI, per germline. CDR3 region: CASSGTEPSYEQYF. CDR3 sequence (DNA): TGTGCCAGCTCGGGGACGGAACCCTCCTACGAGCAGTACTTC.

The gene calls are TRBV28 and TRBJ1-2; TRBD1 might be the D (6 bases). Between the trimmed V and J ends, which lost 3 bases and 4 bases, there was a span of 12 bases. CDR1 MDHEN and CDR2 SYDVKM come from the germline V gene. The CDR3 length is 14 residues. The CDR3 sequence: CASSLGGDLYGYTF. CDR3 nucleotide sequence: TGTGCCAGCAGTTTGGGGGGCGATCTCTATGGCTACACCTTC.

The chain has TRBV18 and TRBJ2-7, with 12 bases matching TRBD1. Losses at the gene ends were 3 bases for V and 7 bases for J; bases not matched to a gene: 4. Looked up from germline, CDR1 is KGHSH and CDR2 is LQKENI. The CDR3 length is 14 residues. CDR3 in amino acids: CASSPGQGAREQYF. The CDR3 DNA follows: TGTGCCAGCTCACCGGGACAGGGGGCGCGAGAGCAGTACTTC.

This clone showed up just once. This chain joins TRBV23-1 and TRBJ2-1; the D is unclear. TRBV23-1 is an ORF, with its function uncertain. The V gene lost 2 bases and the J gene lost 3 bases, with 5 bases spanning the gap. The CDR3 consists of 13 residues. CDR3 DNA sequence: TGCGCCAGCAGTCAACCGGACTACAATGAGCAGTTCTTC. This translates into CASSQPDYNEQFF.

The genes are TRBV4-2 and TRBJ1-1, with 7 bases fitting TRBD1. Per germline, CDR1 LGHNA and CDR2 YNFKEQ. V was pared by 8 bases and J by 0 bases, with 6 bases of the junction left unmatched. The CDR3 totals 14 residues. The CDR3 reads CASGRTGVNTEAFF. In DNA form, the CDR3 reads TGTGCCAGCGGACGAACAGGGGTGAACACTGAAGCTTTCTTT.

This chain uses TRBV15 with TRBJ2-7; D remains ambiguous. V lost 3 bases, J lost 0 bases, and 9 bases lay in between. Per the germline V gene, CDR1 is LNHNV and CDR2 is YYDKDF (reference sequence). This CDR3 spans 14 amino acids. The CDR3 DNA follows: TGTGCCACCAGCAGCGGGTTTCGCTCCTACGAGCAGTACTTC. Its translation is CATSSGFRSYEQYF.

The CDR3 DNA reads TGTGCCAGCAGCTATAGCCCTGGAAGGGCTTACTTC. Its protein is CASSYSPGRAYF. This chain uses TRBV7-9 with TRBJ2-4; D ambiguous. Trimming took off 4 bases at V and 16 bases at J, with 17 bases between the two ends. The CDR3 contains 12 residues. Per germline, CDR1 SEHNR and CDR2 FQNEAQ (reference sequence). Based on the CDR3 plus reference TRBV7-9 and TRBJ2-4, the full variable domain is DTGVSQNPRHKITKRGQNVTFRCDPISEHNRLYWYRQTLGQGPEFLTYFQNEAQLEKSRLLSDRFSAERPKGSFSTLEIQRTEQGDSAMYLCASSYSPGRAYFGAGTRLSVL.

The sample holds one count of this clone. The chain links TRBV28 to TRBJ2-7; 9 bases match TRBD1. Per germline, CDR1 MDHEN and CDR2 SYDVKM. CDR3 length: 14 amino acids. The ends lost 7 bases at V and 1 base at J; junction bases unmatched: 5. The CDR3 loop is CASTTGGSSYEQYF. The CDR3 DNA reads TGTGCCAGCACCACAGGGGGCTCGTCCTACGAGCAGTACTTC.

This clone was seen a single time. The V and J genes are TRBV7-9 and TRBJ2-7; 10 bases line up with TRBD1. The germline gives CDR1 SEHNR, CDR2 FQNEAQ (reference sequence). V shed 4 bases and J 3 bases; nucleotides not matched to a gene: 6. This CDR3 comprises 15 residues. CDR3 sequence (DNA): TGTGCCAGCAGCTCCGGGGGGACAGGGGTCTACGAGCAGTACTTC. Protein sequence: CASSSGGTGVYEQYF.

In its sample, this clone was seen once. This chain uses TRBV4-2 with TRBJ2-1; 11 bases align to TRBD1. Germline CDR1 and CDR2: LGHNA and YNFKEQ. J was trimmed by 7 bases and V by 3 bases; bases with no gene match: 5. There are 15 residues in the CDR3. The CDR3 loop reads CASSHGQGALNEQFF. The CDR3 region has the DNA TGTGCCAGCAGCCATGGACAGGGGGCGTTAAATGAGCAGTTCTTC.

This clone appeared a few times. The chain employs TRBV28 and TRBJ1-2; no clear D. Trimming pared 6 bases from V and 4 bases from J, leaving 12 bases between. Germline V gene sequence: CDR1 MDHEN, CDR2 SYDVKM. CDR3 size: 13 residues. CDR3: CASSVRLSYGYTF. The DNA for the CDR3 is TGTGCCAGCAGCGTGCGGTTGTCCTATGGCTACACCTTC.

The chain links TRBV5-1 to TRBJ2-5; 8 bases line up with TRBD1. The germline V gene encodes CDR1 SGHRS and CDR2 YFSETQ. J lost 2 bases, V lost 4 bases, and 7 bases had no gene match. CDR3 size: 15 residues. CDR3 sequence (DNA): TGCGCCAGCAGCATGACAGGGGTGGGGCAAGAGACCCAGTACTTC. Protein sequence: CASSMTGVGQETQYF.